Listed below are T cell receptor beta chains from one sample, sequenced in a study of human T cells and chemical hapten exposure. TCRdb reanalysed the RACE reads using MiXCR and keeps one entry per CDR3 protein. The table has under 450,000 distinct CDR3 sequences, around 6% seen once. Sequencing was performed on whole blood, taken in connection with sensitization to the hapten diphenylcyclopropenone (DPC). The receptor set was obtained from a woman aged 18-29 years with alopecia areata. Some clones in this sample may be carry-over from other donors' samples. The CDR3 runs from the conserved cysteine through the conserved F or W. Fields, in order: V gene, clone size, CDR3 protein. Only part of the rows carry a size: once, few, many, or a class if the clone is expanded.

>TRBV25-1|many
CASSEGPYEQYF
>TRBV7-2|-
CASSLAGLAGVNEQFF
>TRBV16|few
CASSQSAGEGTEAFF
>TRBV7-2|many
CASSPIAGGTSTDTQYF
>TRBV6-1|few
CASAFPSGANVLTF
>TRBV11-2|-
CASSFEKAEQFF
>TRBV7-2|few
CASSRWGPTGITDTQYF
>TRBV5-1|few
CASSFLPDRKAYEQYF
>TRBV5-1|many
CASRETGGNQPQHF
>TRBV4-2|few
CASSQELNSGNTIYF
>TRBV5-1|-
CASSLASTSFSTDTQYF
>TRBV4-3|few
CASSQDRLKIPNEQFF
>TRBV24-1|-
CATQHGGQPTGELFF
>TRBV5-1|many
CASAAGTDTQYF
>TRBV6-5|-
CASRRSNIAGGRDEQFF
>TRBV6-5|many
CASRGTGGGQPQHF
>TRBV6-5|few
CASSSTGGMSYEQYF
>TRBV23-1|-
CASMGAGTDSSEQYF
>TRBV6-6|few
CASSYSIGQVYNSPLHF
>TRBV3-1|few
CASSQERGNSPLHF
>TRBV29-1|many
CSVGGTATLMNTEAFF
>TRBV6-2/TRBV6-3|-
CASSSQGWTGELFF
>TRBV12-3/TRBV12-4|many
CASSLAPVTYGYTF
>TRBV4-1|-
CASSLQGGAGNTIYF
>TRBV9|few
CASSIRTGGDEQFF
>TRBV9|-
CASSADSRYPNNSPLHF
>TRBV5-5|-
CASSLEGARNNQPQHF
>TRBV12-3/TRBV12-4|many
CASSSSSGEPYNEQFF
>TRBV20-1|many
CSARDSGTGTNTGELFF
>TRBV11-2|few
CASSLEPGTGELFF
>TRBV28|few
CASSLESEAYNEQFF
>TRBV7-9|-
CASSTTGGTVGDEKLFF
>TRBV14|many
CASSQDQGGESNEQFF
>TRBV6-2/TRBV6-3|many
CASSRRQTNPLHF
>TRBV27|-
CASSLKASGGAFVYEQYF
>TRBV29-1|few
CSVEPGDSEAFF
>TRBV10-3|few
CAISEFRGYEQYF
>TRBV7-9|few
CASSLPSRNTEAFF
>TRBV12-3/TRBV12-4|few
CASSLPRWQGSHEQYF
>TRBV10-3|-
CAISQPEKNSPLHF
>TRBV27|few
CASSLSGTETQYF
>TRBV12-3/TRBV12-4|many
CASRSRDDQPQHF
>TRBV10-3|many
CAISALGGPNEKLFF
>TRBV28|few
CASSPGLARDEQYF
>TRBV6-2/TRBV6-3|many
CASIPADSYGYTF
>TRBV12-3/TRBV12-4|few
CASSLIGKVLGTGARTEAFF
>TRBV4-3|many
CASSQIGLRRDNEKLFF
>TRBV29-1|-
CSVSRDGPNYGYTF
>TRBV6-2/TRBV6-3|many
CASSLDSSLDRRNEQFF
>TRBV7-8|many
CASSPDRVGGPQHF
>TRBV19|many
CASRNDRATHYGYTF
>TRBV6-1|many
CASSEAGYSNQPQHF
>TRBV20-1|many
CSAPRAGEKLFF
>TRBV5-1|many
CASSFSEGRGTEAFF
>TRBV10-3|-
CAISATGTGHSPLHF